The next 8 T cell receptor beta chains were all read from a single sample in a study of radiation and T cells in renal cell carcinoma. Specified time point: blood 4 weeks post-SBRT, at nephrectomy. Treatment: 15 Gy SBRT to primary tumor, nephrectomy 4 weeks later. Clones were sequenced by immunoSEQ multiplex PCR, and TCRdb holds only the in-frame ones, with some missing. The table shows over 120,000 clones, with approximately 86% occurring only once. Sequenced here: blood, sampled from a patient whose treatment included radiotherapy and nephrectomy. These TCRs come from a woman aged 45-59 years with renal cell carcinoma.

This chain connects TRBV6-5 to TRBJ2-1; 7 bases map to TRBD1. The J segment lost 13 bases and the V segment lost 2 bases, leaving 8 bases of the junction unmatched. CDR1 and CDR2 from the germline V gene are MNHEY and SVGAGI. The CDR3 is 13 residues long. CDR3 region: CASSYRGQTHQFF. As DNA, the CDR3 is TGTGCCAGCAGTTACAGGGGACAGACTCATCAGTTCTTC.

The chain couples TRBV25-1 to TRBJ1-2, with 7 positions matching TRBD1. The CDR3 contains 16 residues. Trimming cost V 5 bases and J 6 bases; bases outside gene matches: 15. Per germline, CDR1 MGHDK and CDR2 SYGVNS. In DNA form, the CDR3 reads TGTGCCAGCAGTCAAAGATACAGGGGCGGAGGGGATGGCTACACCTTC. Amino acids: CASSQRYRGGGDGYTF.

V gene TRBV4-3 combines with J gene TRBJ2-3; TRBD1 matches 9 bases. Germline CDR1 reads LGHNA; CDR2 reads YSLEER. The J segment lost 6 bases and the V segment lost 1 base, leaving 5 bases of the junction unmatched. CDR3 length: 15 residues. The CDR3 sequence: CASSQGGTGRDTQYF. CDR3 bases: TGCGCCAGCAGCCAAGGGGGGACAGGGCGGGATACGCAGTATTTT.

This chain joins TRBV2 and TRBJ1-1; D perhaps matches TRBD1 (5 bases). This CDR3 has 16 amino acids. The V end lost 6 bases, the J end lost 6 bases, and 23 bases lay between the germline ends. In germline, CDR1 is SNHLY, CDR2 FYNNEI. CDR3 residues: CASRVDPLAWGSEAFF. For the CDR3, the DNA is TGTGCCAGCAGAGTGGACCCTCTCGCCTGGGGGTCTGAAGCTTTCTTT.

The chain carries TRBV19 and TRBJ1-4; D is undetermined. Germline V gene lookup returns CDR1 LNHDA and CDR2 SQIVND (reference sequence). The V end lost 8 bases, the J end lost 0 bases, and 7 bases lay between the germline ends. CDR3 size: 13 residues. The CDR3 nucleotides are TGTGCCAGTCGACAAGCAACTAATGAAAAACTGTTTTTT. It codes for CASRQATNEKLFF. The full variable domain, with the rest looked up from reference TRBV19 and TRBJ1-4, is DGGITQSPKYLFRKEGQNVTLSCEQNLNHDAMYWYRQDPGQGLRLIYYSQIVNDFQKGDIAEGYSVSREKKESFPLTVTSAQKNPTAFYLCASRQATNEKLFFGSGTQLSVL.

DNA of the CDR3: TGCGCCAGCAGCCCCCGACTAGCGGGAGGCGAGCAGTACTTC. Translation: CASSPRLAGGEQYF. This chain links TRBV4-3 with TRBJ2-7; 13 bases fit TRBD2. J gave up 6 bases and V 4 bases, and 3 bases lay outside the gene matches. The CDR3 is 14 residues long. Germline CDR1 reads LGHNA; CDR2 reads YSLEER.

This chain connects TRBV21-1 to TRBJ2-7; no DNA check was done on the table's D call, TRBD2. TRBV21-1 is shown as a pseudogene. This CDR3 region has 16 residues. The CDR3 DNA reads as TGTGCCAGCAGCAAAGAGGAGGCGACTAGCTTAAGCGAGCAGTACTTC. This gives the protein CASSKEEATSLSEQYF.

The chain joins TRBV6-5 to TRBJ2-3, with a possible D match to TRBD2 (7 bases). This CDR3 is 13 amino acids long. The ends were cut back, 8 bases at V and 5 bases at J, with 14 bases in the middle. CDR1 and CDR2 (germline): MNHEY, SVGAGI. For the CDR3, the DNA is TGTGCCAGCGGGCGGGGGCCACAAGATACGCAGTATTTT. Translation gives CASGRGPQDTQYF.